In its sample, the clone carrying this TCR beta chain was seen many times. Its antigen is currently unknown. The sample originates from a study of molecular identifiers for immune sequencing clone quantification. General study findings and limits: It was shown that clones above 20 RNA copies held over 98% of effector molecules, but under 1% in naive cells.

Preparation of naive CD8 libraries involved roughly 20,000 to 1,100,000 sorted cells and 10%, 30% or 50% RNA. Libraries of bulk TCR were made by previously described methods (with listed TCR primers). Using its own MiXCR run on the PCR reads, TCRdb lists one record per CDR3 protein. Here the sample spans tens of thousands of distinct CDR3 sequences, 24% being singletons. This clonotype originated in a human donor in good health. Some libraries in this study had Jurkat cell RNA spiked in. Sequenced: naive CD8+ T cells from blood, with Jurkat cell RNA spiked in. Subset reported: FACS-sorted CD8+CD4-CCR7+CD45RA+ naive T cells.

The CDR3 region has the DNA TGTGCCAGCAGCTCTTCCCGGGGGCGCCTTACCTACGAGCAGTACTTC. It is translated as CASSSSRGRLTYEQYF. The chain recombines TRBV7-9 with TRBJ2-7, with D perhaps given as TRBD1 or TRBD2 (6 bases each). Trimming cost V 4 bases and J 2 bases, with 18 bases left between them. CDR1 SEHNR and CDR2 FQNEAQ come from the germline V gene (reference sequence). This CDR3 comprises 16 residues.